This T cell receptor (beta chain) was identified in a study of OX40 agonist ivuxolimab in advanced cancers. General study results and limits: Both blood CD4+ and CD8+ T cells showed clonal growth by week 6 at 0.1 to 3.0 mg/kg.

The CDR3 consists of 13 residues. The germline gives CDR1 SGHNT, CDR2 YENEEA. V was shortened by 5 bases and J by 1 base, with 8 bases between the two germline ends. Sequenced by immunoSEQ multiplex PCR; TCRdb stores in-frame clones only, minus some. Among roughly 65,000 clones, around nine tenths were seen once, and the ten largest hold about 0.37%. With regard to this clone: Its cognate antigen is unknown.

This specimen consisted of CD4+ or CD8+ T cells sorted from blood, obtained in a trial of the OX40 agonist ivuxolimab. This chain joins TRBV11-3 and TRBJ1-1; D gene unclear. The origin of this receptor is an adult with an advanced solid tumor such as melanoma, head and neck, liver or kidney cancer. In nucleotides, the CDR3 is TGTGCCAGCAGCCTCCAAAGGAACACTGAAGCTTTCTTT. Protein sequence: CASSLQRNTEAFF.